This TCR beta chain was captured by sequencing in a study of cytomegalovirus exposure and HLA in healthy donors. Overall study: An earlier analysis found roughly 110 million unique TCR beta sequences from approximately 200 million T cells.

This clone was found a few times. Antigen unknown. General study results and limits: In a later analysis, compared with equally common non-associated chains, HLA-associated beta chains were more expanded. The authors later linked a missense DCLRE1C variant to TCR beta V- and J-gene trimming. Most TCRs appeared rarely, but some public TCRs recurred in many donors.

In the PCR, 60 Vbeta and 13 Jbeta primers were used. Repertoires were generated with immunoSEQ multiplex PCR, while TCRdb's copy carries only in-frame clones and drops some. Of some 200,000 clones listed, around 88% are singletons. Sequencing was done on a sample of PBMCs. The receptor was isolated from a woman younger than 35 in good health and CMV-seronegative.

CDR3 coding DNA: TGCGCCAGCAGCCAAGGGATAGACAGGGGAGGCGAAAAACTGTTTTTT. This sequence encodes CASSQGIDRGGEKLFF. The J gene is TRBJ1-4, the V gene TRBV4-3; 8 bases agree with TRBD1. This CDR3 region has 16 residues. Germline V lookup: CDR1 LGHNA, CDR2 YSLEER. Trimming at V came to 1 base and at J to 8 bases, leaving 9 bases not matched to a gene.